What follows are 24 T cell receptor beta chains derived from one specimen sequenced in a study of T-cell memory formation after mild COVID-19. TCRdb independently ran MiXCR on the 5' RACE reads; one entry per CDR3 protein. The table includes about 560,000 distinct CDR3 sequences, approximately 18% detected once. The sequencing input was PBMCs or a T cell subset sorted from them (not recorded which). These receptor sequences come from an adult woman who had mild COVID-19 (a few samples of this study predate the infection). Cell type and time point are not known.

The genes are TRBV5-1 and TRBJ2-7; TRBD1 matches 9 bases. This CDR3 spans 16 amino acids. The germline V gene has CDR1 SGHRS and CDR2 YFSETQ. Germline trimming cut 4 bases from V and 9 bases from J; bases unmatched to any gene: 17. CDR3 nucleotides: TGCGCCAGCAGCAAACCCCCGGGACAGGGCCCCCTGAGGCAGTACTTC. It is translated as CASSKPPGQGPLRQYF.

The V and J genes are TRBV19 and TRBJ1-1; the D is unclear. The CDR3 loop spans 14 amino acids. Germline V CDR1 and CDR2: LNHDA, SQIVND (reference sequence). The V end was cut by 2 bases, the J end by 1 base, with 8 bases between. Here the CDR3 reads CASSIHPSNTEAFF. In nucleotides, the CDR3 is TGTGCCAGTAGTATACACCCCTCGAACACTGAAGCTTTCTTT.

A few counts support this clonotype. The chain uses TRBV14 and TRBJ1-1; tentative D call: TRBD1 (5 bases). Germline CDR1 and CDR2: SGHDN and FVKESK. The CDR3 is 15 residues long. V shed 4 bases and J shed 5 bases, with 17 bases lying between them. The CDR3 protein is CASSLQAGGGTEAFF. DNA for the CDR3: TGTGCCAGCAGCCTTCAGGCGGGGGGGGGGACTGAAGCTTTCTTT.

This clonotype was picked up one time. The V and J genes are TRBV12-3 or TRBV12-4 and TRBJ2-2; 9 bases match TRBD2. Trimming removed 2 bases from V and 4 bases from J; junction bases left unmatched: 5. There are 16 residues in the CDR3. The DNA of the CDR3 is TGTGCCAGCAGTTTAATCCGAGCGGGAGGCACCGGGGAGCTGTTTTTT. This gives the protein CASSLIRAGGTGELFF.

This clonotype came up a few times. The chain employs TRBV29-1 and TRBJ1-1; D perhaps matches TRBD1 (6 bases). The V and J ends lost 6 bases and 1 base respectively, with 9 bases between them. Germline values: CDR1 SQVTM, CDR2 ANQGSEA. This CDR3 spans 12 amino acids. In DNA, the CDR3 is TGCAGCGTGGAACAGGGGAACACTGAAGCTTTCTTT. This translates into CSVEQGNTEAFF.

The CDR3 DNA follows: TGTGCCACCAGTGATTTGTCGTCAGGGTCCTACAATGAGCAGTTCTTC. Amino acid sequence: CATSDLSSGSYNEQFF. The chain links TRBV24-1 to TRBJ2-1; D is perhaps TRBD1 (5 bases). The ends were cut back, 0 bases at V and 1 base at J, with 9 bases in the middle. There are 16 residues in the CDR3. Looked up from germline, CDR1 is KGHDR and CDR2 is SFDVKD.

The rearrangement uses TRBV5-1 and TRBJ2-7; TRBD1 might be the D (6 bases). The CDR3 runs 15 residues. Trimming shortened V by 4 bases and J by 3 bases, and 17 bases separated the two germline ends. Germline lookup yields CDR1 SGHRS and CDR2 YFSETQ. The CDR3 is CASSPITGRVYEQYF. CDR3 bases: TGCGCCAGCAGCCCCATAACAGGGAGAGTCTACGAGCAGTACTTC.

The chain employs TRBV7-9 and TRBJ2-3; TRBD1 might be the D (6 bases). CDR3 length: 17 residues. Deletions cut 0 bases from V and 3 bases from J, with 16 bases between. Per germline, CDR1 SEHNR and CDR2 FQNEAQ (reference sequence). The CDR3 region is CASSLALLQGWTDTQYF. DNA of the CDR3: TGTGCCAGCAGCTTAGCGCTTTTACAGGGATGGACAGATACGCAGTATTTT.

CDR3 nucleotide sequence: TGTGCCAGCAGCTTTTGGGGGGCGCAAGTAGGAGCTGAAGCTTTCTTT. Encoded protein: CASSFWGAQVGAEAFF. The chain links TRBV5-6 to TRBJ1-1; D might be TRBD1 (6 bases). Trimming took off 2 bases at V and 6 bases at J, with 20 bases between the two ends. The CDR3 contains 16 residues. Germline-derived CDR1 and CDR2 are SGHDT and YYEEEE.

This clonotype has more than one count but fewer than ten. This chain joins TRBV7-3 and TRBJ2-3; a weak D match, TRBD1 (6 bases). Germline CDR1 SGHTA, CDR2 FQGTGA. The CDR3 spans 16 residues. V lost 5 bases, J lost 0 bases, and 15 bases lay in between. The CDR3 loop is CASSRTGTTSTDTQYF. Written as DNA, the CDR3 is TGTGCCAGCAGCAGAACCGGGACAACTAGCACAGATACGCAGTATTTT.

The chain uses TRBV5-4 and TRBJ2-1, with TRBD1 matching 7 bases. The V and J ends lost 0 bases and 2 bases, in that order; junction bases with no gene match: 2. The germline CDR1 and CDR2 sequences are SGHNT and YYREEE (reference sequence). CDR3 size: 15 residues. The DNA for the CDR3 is TGTGCCAGCAGCTTGGAAGGGGGCGCCTACAATGAGCAGTTCTTC. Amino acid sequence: CASSLEGGAYNEQFF.

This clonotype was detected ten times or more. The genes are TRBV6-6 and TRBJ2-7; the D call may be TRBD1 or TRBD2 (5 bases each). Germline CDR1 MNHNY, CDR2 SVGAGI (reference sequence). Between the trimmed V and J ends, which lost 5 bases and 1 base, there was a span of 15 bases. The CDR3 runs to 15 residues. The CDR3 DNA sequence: TGTGCCAGCAGTAGGATCCGGGACGGATCCTACGAGCAGTACTTC. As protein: CASSRIRDGSYEQYF.

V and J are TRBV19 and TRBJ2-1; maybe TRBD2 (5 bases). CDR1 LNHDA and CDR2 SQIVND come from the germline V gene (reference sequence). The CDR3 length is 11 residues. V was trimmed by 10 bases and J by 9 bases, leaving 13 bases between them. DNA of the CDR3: TGTGCCACGAAGGTGGGGAGTGAGCAGTTCTTC. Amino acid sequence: CATKVGSEQFF.

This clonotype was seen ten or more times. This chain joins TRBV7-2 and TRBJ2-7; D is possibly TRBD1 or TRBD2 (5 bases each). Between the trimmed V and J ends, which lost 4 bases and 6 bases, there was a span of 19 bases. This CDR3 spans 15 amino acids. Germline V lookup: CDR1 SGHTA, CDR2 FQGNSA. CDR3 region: CASSSSGTASGEQYF. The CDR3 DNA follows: TGTGCCAGCAGCTCTTCCGGGACGGCTTCGGGCGAGCAGTACTTC.

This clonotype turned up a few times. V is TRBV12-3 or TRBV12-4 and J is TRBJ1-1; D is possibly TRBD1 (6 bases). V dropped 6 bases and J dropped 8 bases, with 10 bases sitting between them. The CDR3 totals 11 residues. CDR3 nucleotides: TGTGCCAGCAGCGGGGGCAGGGAAGCTTTCTTT. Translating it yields CASSGGREAFF.

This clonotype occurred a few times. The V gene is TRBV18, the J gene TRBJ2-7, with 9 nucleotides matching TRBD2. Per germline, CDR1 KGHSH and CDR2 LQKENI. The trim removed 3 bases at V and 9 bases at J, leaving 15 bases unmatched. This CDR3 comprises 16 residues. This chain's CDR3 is CASSPPSGIQTGRQYF. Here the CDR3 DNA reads TGTGCCAGCTCACCCCCTAGCGGGATTCAAACTGGTAGGCAGTACTTC.

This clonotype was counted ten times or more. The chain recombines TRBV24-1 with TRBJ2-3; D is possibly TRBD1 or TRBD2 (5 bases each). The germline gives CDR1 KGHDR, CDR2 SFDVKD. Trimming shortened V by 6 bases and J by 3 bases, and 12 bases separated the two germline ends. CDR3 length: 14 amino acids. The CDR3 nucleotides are TGTGCCACCAGTAGGCAGGGACGGACAGATACGCAGTATTTT. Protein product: CATSRQGRTDTQYF.

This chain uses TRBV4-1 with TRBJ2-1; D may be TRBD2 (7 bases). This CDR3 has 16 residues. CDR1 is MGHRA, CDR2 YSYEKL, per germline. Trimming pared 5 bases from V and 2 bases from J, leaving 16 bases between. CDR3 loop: CASSTPHGGPYNEQFF. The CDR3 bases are TGCGCCAGCAGCACGCCTCACGGGGGGCCCTACAATGAGCAGTTCTTC.

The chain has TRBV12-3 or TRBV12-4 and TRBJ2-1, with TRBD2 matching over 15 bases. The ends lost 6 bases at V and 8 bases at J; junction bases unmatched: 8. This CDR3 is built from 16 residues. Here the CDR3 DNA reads TGTGCCAGCAGGGCCGGGACTAGCGGGAGGAGGGATGAGCAGTTCTTC. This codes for CASRAGTSGRRDEQFF.

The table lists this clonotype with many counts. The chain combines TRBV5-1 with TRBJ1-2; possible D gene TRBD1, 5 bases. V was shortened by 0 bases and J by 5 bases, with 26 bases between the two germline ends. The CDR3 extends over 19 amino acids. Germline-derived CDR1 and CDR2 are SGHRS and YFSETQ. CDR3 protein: CASSLGHRDPSSGHYGYTF. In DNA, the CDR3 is TGCGCCAGCAGCTTGGGGCACCGGGACCCCTCTTCTGGGCATTATGGCTACACCTTC.

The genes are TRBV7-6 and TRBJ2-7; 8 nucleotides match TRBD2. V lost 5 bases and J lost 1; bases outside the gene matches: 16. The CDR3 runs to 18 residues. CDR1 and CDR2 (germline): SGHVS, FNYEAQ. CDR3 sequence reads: CASSAVPPLAGRSYEQYF. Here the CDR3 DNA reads TGTGCCAGCAGCGCGGTCCCCCCCCTAGCGGGCAGATCCTACGAGCAGTACTTC.

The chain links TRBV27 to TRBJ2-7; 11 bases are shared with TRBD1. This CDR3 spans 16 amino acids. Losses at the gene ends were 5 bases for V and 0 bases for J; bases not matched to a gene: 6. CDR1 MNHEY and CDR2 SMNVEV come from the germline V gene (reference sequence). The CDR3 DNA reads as TGTGCCAGCAGTCCAGGACAGGGGGCTAGCTCCTACGAGCAGTACTTC. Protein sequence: CASSPGQGASSYEQYF.

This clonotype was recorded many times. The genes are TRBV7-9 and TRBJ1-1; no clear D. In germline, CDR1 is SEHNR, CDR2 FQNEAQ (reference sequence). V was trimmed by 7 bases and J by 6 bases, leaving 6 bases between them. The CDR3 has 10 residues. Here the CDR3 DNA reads TGTGCCAGCAATATTCCTGAAGCTTTCTTT. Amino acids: CASNIPEAFF.

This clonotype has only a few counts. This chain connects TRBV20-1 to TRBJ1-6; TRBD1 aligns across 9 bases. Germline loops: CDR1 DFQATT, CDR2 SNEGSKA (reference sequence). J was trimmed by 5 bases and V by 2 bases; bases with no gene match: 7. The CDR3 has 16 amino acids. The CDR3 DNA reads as TGCAGTGCTAGACCCGGGACAGGGACCGATAATTCACCCCTCCACTTT. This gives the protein CSARPGTGTDNSPLHF.